Below, 30 T cell receptor beta chains from the same sample are listed, as sequenced in a study of early T cells in non-severe SARS-CoV-2 infection. TCRdb used MiXCR to reprocess the 5' RACE reads, holding one entry per CDR3 protein. The data hold some 85,000 distinct CDR3 sequences, with approximately 13% observed a single time. The sequenced sample consisted of whole blood. The receptors were sampled from an adult who was a healthcare worker with PCR-confirmed SARS-CoV-2 infection or an uninfected control (not recorded which).

This sequence joins TRBV7-2 and TRBJ2-5; no reliable D call. Germline V gene lookup returns CDR1 SGHTA and CDR2 FQGNSA. The V end lost 2 bases, the J end lost 4 bases, and 5 bases lay between the germline ends. The CDR3 extends over 12 amino acids. The CDR3 loop reads CASSLPRETQYF. For the CDR3, the DNA is TGTGCCAGCAGCTTACCCCGAGAGACCCAGTACTTC.

The chain recombines TRBV29-1 with TRBJ2-1, with 8 bases lining up with TRBD1. V shed 7 bases, J shed 6 bases, and the junction held 2 bases outside the gene matches. CDR3 length: 11 residues. The germline V gene has CDR1 SQVTM and CDR2 ANQGSEA. This chain's CDR3 is CSGDRTNEQFF. CDR3 sequence (DNA): TGCAGCGGGGACAGGACCAATGAGCAGTTCTTC.

This clonotype was seen more than once but under ten times. The chain combines TRBV6-5 with TRBJ1-1; no clear D. The germline V gene encodes CDR1 MNHEY and CDR2 SVGAGI. The CDR3 extends over 21 amino acids. V was trimmed by 0 bases and J by 0 bases, leaving 26 bases between them. CDR3 sequence: CASSYSIYRPPEGYMNTEAFF. The CDR3 nucleotides are TGTGCCAGCAGTTACTCGATTTACCGACCCCCAGAAGGGTACATGAACACTGAAGCTTTCTTT.

This chain uses TRBV5-1 with TRBJ2-5; no clear D. Between the trimmed V and J ends, which lost 4 bases and 5 bases, there was a span of 12 bases. Germline assignment: CDR1 SGHRS and CDR2 YFSETQ. The CDR3 extends over 13 amino acids. CDR3 region: CASSLGSRETQYF. As DNA, the CDR3 is TGCGCCAGCAGCCTGGGATCTCGGGAGACCCAGTACTTC. Complete variable domain (other parts from reference TRBV5-1 and TRBJ2-5): KAGVTQTPRYLIKTRGQQVTLSCSPISGHRSVSWYQQTPGQGLQFLFEYFSETQRNKGNFPGRFSGRQFSNSRSEMNVSTLELGDSALYLCASSLGSRETQYFGPGTRLLVL.

This chain uses TRBV7-8 with TRBJ2-3; D remains ambiguous. V lost 1 base to trimming and J lost 8 bases, with 4 bases between them. The germline V gene has CDR1 SGHVS and CDR2 FQNEAQ. The CDR3 extends over 11 amino acids. The CDR3 loop reads CASSLGSTQYF. The CDR3 DNA reads TGTGCCAGCAGCTTAGGGAGTACGCAGTATTTT.

This chain connects TRBV7-8 to TRBJ2-2; 10 bases line up with TRBD2. The CDR3 covers 18 residues. The V gene end was trimmed by 1 base and the J gene end by 0 bases; junction bases not matched to a gene: 5. Germline CDR1 reads SGHVS; CDR2 reads FQNEAQ. The CDR3 protein is CASSLDFSGGTNTGELFF. CDR3 nucleotides: TGTGCCAGCAGCTTAGACTTTAGCGGGGGGACGAACACCGGGGAGCTGTTTTTT.

This clonotype was detected a few times. CDR3 protein: CASSGQGFNSPLHF. In DNA form, the CDR3 reads TGCGCCAGCTCTGGGCAGGGGTTTAATTCACCCCTCCACTTT. The chain combines TRBV5-1 with TRBJ1-6; D might be TRBD1 (6 bases). V lost 7 bases to trimming and J lost 6 bases, with 14 bases between them. Germline lookup yields CDR1 SGHRS and CDR2 YFSETQ. This CDR3 comprises 14 residues. The whole variable domain, filled in from reference TRBV5-1 and TRBJ1-6, reads KAGVTQTPRYLIKTRGQQVTLSCSPISGHRSVSWYQQTPGQGLQFLFEYFSETQRNKGNFPGRFSGRQFSNSRSEMNVSTLELGDSALYLCASSGQGFNSPLHFGNGTRLTVT.

This clonotype turned up a few times. The chain links TRBV27 to TRBJ2-2; D is possibly TRBD1 or TRBD2 (5 bases each). Per germline, CDR1 MNHEY and CDR2 SMNVEV (reference sequence). Trimming took off 2 bases at V and 6 bases at J, with 7 bases between the two ends. The CDR3 has 13 amino acids. CDR3 DNA sequence: TGTGCCAGCAGTTTAACGGGGCCCGGGGAGCTGTTTTTT. This sequence encodes CASSLTGPGELFF.

This sequence joins TRBV20-1 and TRBJ2-2, with D hard to call. The CDR3 is 16 residues long. Germline V gene sequence: CDR1 DFQATT, CDR2 SNEGSKA (reference sequence). Trimming left V 3 bases short and J 4 bases short, with 18 bases between. The CDR3 region is CSASPPGYSGTGELFF. Written as DNA, the CDR3 is TGCAGTGCTAGCCCCCCTGGCTACTCGGGCACCGGGGAGCTGTTTTTT.

The sample holds many counts of this clonotype. The V call is TRBV28, the J call TRBJ2-5; perhaps TRBD2 as D (6 bases). V lost 5 bases and J lost 6, with 19 bases in between. Germline lookup yields CDR1 MDHEN and CDR2 SYDVKM. The CDR3 spans 15 residues. The CDR3 loop is CASSRGSGLEQTQYF. CDR3 bases: TGTGCCAGCAGTCGAGGTTCGGGACTGGAGCAGACCCAGTACTTC.

This clonotype was seen ten or more times. CDR3 sequence (DNA): TGTGCCAGCAGCTTAGGGGTGACTGAAGCTTTCTTT. Residues: CASSLGVTEAFF. This chain connects TRBV7-9 to TRBJ1-1; D gene unclear. V gave up 1 base and J gave up 5 bases, with 5 bases separating them. From germline, CDR1 is SEHNR and CDR2 FQNEAQ (reference sequence). The CDR3 totals 12 residues.

At least ten counts were recorded for this clonotype. This sequence joins TRBV7-9 and TRBJ2-3, with D possibly being TRBD1 (6 bases). The CDR3 extends over 15 amino acids. Trimming stripped 5 bases from V and 3 bases from J, with 15 bases between. Germline assignment: CDR1 SEHNR and CDR2 FQNEAQ (reference sequence). The chain's CDR3 is CASSLVQGETDTQYF. CDR3 nucleotide sequence: TGTGCCAGCAGCCTGGTACAGGGTGAGACAGATACGCAGTATTTT.

The chain uses TRBV10-1 and TRBJ2-3; TRBD2 matches at 9 bases. The CDR3 is 14 residues long. With V trimmed by 10 bases and J by 3 bases, 8 bases remained unmatched. The germline CDR1 and CDR2 sequences are WNHNN and SYGVQD (reference sequence). The CDR3 DNA is TGCGCCACCAGCGGGGGGACTTCAACAGATACGCAGTATTTT. It yields the protein CATSGGTSTDTQYF.

The table lists this clonotype with a few counts. The V call is TRBV4-2, the J call TRBJ2-1; the D call may be TRBD1 or TRBD2 (5 bases each). The CDR3 covers 15 residues. The germline V gene has CDR1 LGHNA and CDR2 YNFKEQ. Deletions cut 5 bases from V and 7 bases from J, with 18 bases between. CDR3 amino acids: CASSATALPGNEQFF. DNA of the CDR3: TGTGCCAGCAGCGCGACAGCGCTCCCGGGGAATGAGCAGTTCTTC.

This clonotype was counted at least ten times. The genes are TRBV5-1 and TRBJ2-5, with D possibly being TRBD1 or TRBD2 (5 bases each). CDR3 length: 14 amino acids. V was clipped by 3 bases and J by 1 base, with 10 bases between them. The V gene's germline CDR1 is SGHRS and CDR2 YFSETQ. The CDR3, as DNA: TGCGCCAGCAGCTCAGAGGGGATCCAAGAGACCCAGTACTTC. It codes for CASSSEGIQETQYF.

The rearrangement uses TRBV28 and TRBJ2-4, with 7 bases identical to TRBD1. The CDR3 runs to 12 residues. The germline gives CDR1 MDHEN, CDR2 SYDVKM. The J segment lost 3 bases and the V segment lost 8 bases, leaving 1 base of the junction unmatched. CDR3 region: CASRDSKNIQYF. The CDR3 region has the DNA TGTGCCAGCCGGGACAGCAAAAACATTCAGTACTTC.

A few counts support this clonotype. The genes are TRBV27 and TRBJ1-1; D is unclear. This CDR3 has 15 amino acids. Germline lookup yields CDR1 MNHEY and CDR2 SMNVEV (reference sequence). With 5 bases removed from V and 10 bases from J, the gap between germline ends came to 23 bases. The CDR3 reads CASSKPAGGMNGAFF. DNA of the CDR3: TGTGCCAGCAGTAAACCAGCCGGAGGGATGAATGGAGCTTTCTTT.

This clonotype was seen only a few times. This chain uses TRBV7-9 with TRBJ1-1, with D possibly being TRBD1 (5 bases). V lost 1 base and J 1 base, leaving 10 bases between the germline ends. CDR3 length: 15 residues. Per germline, CDR1 SEHNR and CDR2 FQNEAQ (reference sequence). The CDR3 reads CASSLGWGENTEAFF. In DNA, the CDR3 is TGTGCCAGCAGCTTAGGGTGGGGCGAGAACACTGAAGCTTTCTTT.

The rearrangement uses TRBV29-1 and TRBJ1-2; 7 bases align to TRBD1. The CDR3 extends over 12 amino acids. Looked up from germline, CDR1 is SQVTM and CDR2 is ANQGSEA. J lost 4 bases, V lost 7 bases, and 6 bases had no gene match. The CDR3 loop reads CSAGGQLYGYTF. The CDR3 bases are TGCAGCGCTGGGGGACAGCTCTATGGCTACACCTTC.

This clonotype was counted many times. The chain recombines TRBV12-3 or TRBV12-4 with TRBJ1-3; TRBD1 aligns across 10 bases. V shed 5 bases, J shed 7 bases, and the junction held 11 bases outside the gene matches. The CDR3 covers 16 residues. CDR3 sequence (DNA): TGTGCCAGCAGTCAGGGAGACAGGGGGCTAACGAACACCATATATTTT. Protein sequence: CASSQGDRGLTNTIYF.

A few counts support this clonotype. The chain joins TRBV4-1 to TRBJ2-2; 7 bases are shared with TRBD2. Germline CDR1 and CDR2: MGHRA and YSYEKL. With V trimmed by 6 bases and J by 5 bases, 6 bases remained unmatched. The CDR3 consists of 14 residues. The CDR3 DNA reads as TGCGCCAGCAGAGGGAGGGTTGGGACCGGGGAGCTGTTTTTT. Translation: CASRGRVGTGELFF.

This clonotype was seen at least ten times. The rearrangement links TRBV11-2 to TRBJ2-3; D is possibly TRBD1 (6 bases). CDR1 SGHAT and CDR2 FQNNGV come from the germline V gene. Trimming cost V 1 base and J 2 bases, with 10 bases left between them. The CDR3 spans 15 residues. The CDR3 sequence: CASSLGQAYTDTQYF. CDR3 nucleotides: TGTGCCAGCAGCTTAGGACAGGCCTACACAGATACGCAGTATTTT.

This clonotype was picked up many times. The rearrangement links TRBV5-4 to TRBJ2-1; 10 bases are shared with TRBD2. V lost 2 bases, J lost 9 bases, and 8 bases stayed unmatched. The CDR3 runs 15 residues. The germline CDR1 and CDR2 sequences are SGHNT and YYREEE (reference sequence). The CDR3 reads CASSLSGGAGIEQFF. The CDR3 nucleotides are TGTGCCAGCAGCTTAAGCGGGGGGGCCGGTATTGAGCAGTTCTTC.

The chain links TRBV12-3 or TRBV12-4 to TRBJ1-2; D ambiguous. Trimming took off 6 bases at V and 6 bases at J, with 8 bases between the two ends. There are 11 residues in the CDR3. In DNA, the CDR3 is TGTGCCAGCAGCAGAACCCATGGCTACACCTTC. It specifies CASSRTHGYTF.

The chain uses TRBV6-6 and TRBJ2-5; the D call may be TRBD1 or TRBD2 (5 bases each). The CDR3 runs 13 residues. Germline CDR1 and CDR2: MNHNY and SVGAGI (reference sequence). Trimming removed 7 bases at V and 1 base at J, with 10 bases between. CDR3 residues: CASTWGIQETQYF. CDR3 in DNA: TGTGCCAGCACTTGGGGGATCCAAGAGACCCAGTACTTC.

This clonotype appeared many times. The CDR3 here is CASTRGTVRPQPQHF. CDR3 bases: TGTGCCAGCACCCGCGGGACAGTTAGGCCTCAGCCCCAGCATTTT. This rearrangement joins TRBV12-3 or TRBV12-4 to TRBJ1-5; TRBD1 aligns across 7 bases. The V segment lost 7 bases and the J segment 6 bases; nucleotides outside the gene matches: 12. The CDR3 has 15 amino acids.

Many counts were recorded for this clonotype. V gene TRBV7-2 combines with J gene TRBJ2-2; TRBD1 might be the D (6 bases). The CDR3 covers 13 residues. Trimming took off 5 bases at V and 10 bases at J, with 14 bases between the two ends. Germline CDR1 and CDR2: SGHTA and FQGNSA. CDR3 loop: CASSPPQGLELFF. The CDR3 nucleotides read TGTGCCAGCAGCCCGCCCCAGGGGTTGGAGCTGTTTTTT. The variable domain in full, completed from reference TRBV7-2 and TRBJ2-2, reads GAGVSQSPSNKVTEKGKDVELRCDPISGHTALYWYRQSLGQGLEFLIYFQGNSAPDKSGLPSDRFSAERTGGSVSTLTIQRTQQEDSAVYLCASSPPQGLELFFGEGSRLTVL.

This clonotype has a handful of counts. The J gene is TRBJ1-4, the V gene TRBV4-3; the match to TRBD1 covers 7 bases. V lost 4 bases, J lost 5 bases, and 10 bases stayed unmatched. This CDR3 has 16 residues. The germline V gene encodes CDR1 LGHNA and CDR2 YSLEER. The CDR3 DNA sequence: TGCGCCAGCAGCCGAGAAGGGGGCCTAGGGAATGAAAAACTGTTTTTT. Translated: CASSREGGLGNEKLFF.

This clonotype has ten or more counts. The rearrangement joins TRBV19 to TRBJ2-6; TRBD2 aligns across 7 bases. CDR3 length: 17 residues. Trimming at V came to 7 bases and at J to 0 bases, leaving 9 bases not matched to a gene. CDR1 LNHDA and CDR2 SQIVND come from the germline V gene (reference sequence). The CDR3 region has the DNA TGTGCCAGTACCCCCAGGTCGGGGGGCTCTGGGGCCAACGTCCTGACTTTC. Residues: CASTPRSGGSGANVLTF.

The genes are TRBV14 and TRBJ2-1; 7 bases align to TRBD1. V shed 4 bases, J shed 2 bases, and the junction held 5 bases outside the gene matches. Germline assignment: CDR1 SGHDN and CDR2 FVKESK. This CDR3 has 15 residues. The CDR3 DNA is TGTGCCAGCAGCCGAGACAGGGTGACCTACAATGAGCAGTTCTTC. This gives the protein CASSRDRVTYNEQFF.